The 2 T cell receptor beta chains below come from one sample, sequenced in a study of Ad26.COV2.S vaccination and SARS-CoV-2 variants. Noted treatment: roughly 19 received Ad26.COV2.S at low or high dose, single or two shots; a few received placebo; per-sample allocation not given. Sample collection was performed on day 63 after the first vaccine or placebo injection. TCRdb's table, derived via immunoSEQ multiplex PCR, lists solely in-frame clones and lacks some. The table has approximately 250,000 clones, approximately 88% seen once. The sample in question was peripheral blood, obtained in a trial of Ad26.COV2.S vaccine versus placebo. Source of these receptors: a person aged 18-60 years who received the Ad26.COV2.S COVID-19 vaccine or a placebo.

This clone turned up a few times. The V call is TRBV11-3, the J call TRBJ2-3; D may be TRBD2 (6 bases). Germline values: CDR1 SGHNT, CDR2 YENEEA. CDR3 length: 15 residues. The V and J ends lost 5 bases and 0 bases respectively, with 12 bases between them. The CDR3 sequence is CASSRSGRSTDTQYF. CDR3 sequence (DNA): TGTGCCAGCAGCCGTAGCGGCCGAAGCACAGATACGCAGTATTTT. Full variable domain (remainder filled in from reference TRBV11-3 and TRBJ2-3): EAGVVQSPRYKIIEKKQPVAFWCNPISGHNTLYWYLQNLGQGPELLIRYENEEAVDDSQLPKDRFSAERLKGVDSTLKIQPAELGDSAVYLCASSRSGRSTDTQYFGPGTRLTVL.

This chain links TRBV5-1 with TRBJ2-7; 10 bases are a match to TRBD1. Germline trimming cut 2 bases from V and 7 bases from J; bases unmatched to any gene: 3. Germline assignment: CDR1 SGHRS and CDR2 YFSETQ. This CDR3 is built from 13 residues. CDR3 region: CASSFWTGGEQYF. Written as DNA, the CDR3 is TGCGCCAGCAGCTTCTGGACAGGGGGTGAGCAGTACTTC.